These 28 T cell receptor beta chains share one sample of origin, sequenced in a study of T cell changes during pregnancy in multiple sclerosis. Profiling relied on immunoSEQ multiplex PCR, and the TCRdb table lists in-frame clones only, not all of them. There are under 50,000 clones in the sample; about 90% occur only once, and over 1.2% lies in the top ten. The sequenced sample was peripheral blood, obtained in the first trimester of pregnancy. The source of these receptors is a female donor in good health, enrolled as a control in a pregnancy study.

V gene TRBV21-1 combines with J gene TRBJ1-2; TRBD1 reflects the table's D call only, with no check against the DNA. TRBV21-1 is labeled a pseudogene. This CDR3 region has 14 residues. The CDR3 reads CASSNIKGAYGYTF. In DNA form, the CDR3 reads TGTGCCAGCAGCAACATCAAGGGGGCCTATGGCTACACCTTC.

This sequence joins TRBV10-2 and TRBJ2-7; D is ambiguous. Deletions cut 5 bases from V and 4 bases from J, with 6 bases between. The germline V gene encodes CDR1 WSHSY and CDR2 SAAADI. This CDR3 is 11 amino acids long. DNA of the CDR3: TGCGCCAGCAGTTACAAGTACGAGCAGTACTTC. Encoded protein: CASSYKYEQYF.

The rearrangement joins TRBV7-9 to TRBJ2-7, with 8 bases identical to TRBD2. With V trimmed by 5 bases and J by 5 bases, 8 bases remained unmatched. The germline V gene has CDR1 SEHNR and CDR2 FQNEAQ (reference sequence). This CDR3 comprises 14 residues. CDR3 in amino acids: CASSVGSGRDEQYF. CDR3 coding DNA: TGTGCCAGCAGCGTAGGGTCCGGGAGGGACGAGCAGTACTTC.

The gene calls are TRBV7-9 and TRBJ1-2; 8 bases are a match to TRBD1. This CDR3 is built from 14 residues. From germline, CDR1 is SEHNR and CDR2 FQNEAQ (reference sequence). The ends lost 5 bases at V and 6 bases at J; junction bases unmatched: 8. CDR3 region: CASSQGGRGHGYTF. In nucleotides, the CDR3 is TGTGCCAGCAGCCAGGGAGGCAGGGGGCATGGCTACACCTTC.

The CDR3 is CASSLGTGTEAFF. As DNA, the CDR3 is TGTGCCAGCAGCTTGGGGACAGGCACTGAAGCTTTCTTT. This chain joins TRBV5-6 and TRBJ1-1; 7 bases fit TRBD1. After removal of 0 bases from V and 4 bases from J, the junction contained 0 bases not matched to a gene. Per the germline V gene, CDR1 is SGHDT and CDR2 is YYEEEE. The CDR3 length is 13 residues.

J is TRBJ2-5 and V is TRBV4-2, with D possibly matching TRBD1 (5 bases). Deletions cut 6 bases from V and 2 bases from J, with 25 bases between. Per the germline V gene, CDR1 is LGHNA and CDR2 is YNFKEQ. This CDR3 is built from 18 residues. CDR3 region: CASSYKGTGRVPQETQYF. CDR3 sequence (DNA): TGTGCCAGCAGTTACAAGGGCACAGGTCGGGTTCCTCAAGAGACCCAGTACTTC.

The V gene is TRBV6-5, the J gene TRBJ2-5; D may be TRBD1 (8 bases). The V end was cut by 5 bases, the J end by 4 bases, with 17 bases between. The CDR3 contains 15 residues. From germline, CDR1 is MNHEY and CDR2 SVGAGI. In DNA form, the CDR3 reads TGTGCCAGCAGTCACGGACAGGGAGGGCGAGAGACCCAGTACTTC. Amino acid sequence: CASSHGQGGRETQYF.

CDR3 sequence: CASSQGLIAYNEQFF. DNA of the CDR3: TGCGCCAGCAGCCAAGGGTTGATAGCCTACAATGAGCAGTTCTTC. This chain joins TRBV4-3 and TRBJ2-1; D unresolved. Germline CDR1 is LGHNA and CDR2 is YSLEER. V lost 1 base to trimming and J lost 2 bases, with 9 bases between them. There are 15 residues in the CDR3.

This clone showed up just once. The gene calls are TRBV18 and TRBJ2-7, with 8 positions matching TRBD1. The germline gives CDR1 KGHSH, CDR2 LQKENI. The CDR3 is 15 amino acids. The trim removed 5 bases at V and 2 bases at J, leaving 8 bases unmatched. The CDR3 DNA follows: TGTGCCAGCTCAGACGGACAGGGAGGCCCCTACGAGCAGTACTTC. This encodes CASSDGQGGPYEQYF.

The V and J genes are TRBV7-3 and TRBJ2-1, with TRBD2 matching over 8 bases. The CDR3 contains 14 residues. V lost 5 bases and J lost 10; bases outside the gene matches: 10. The germline CDR1 and CDR2 sequences are SGHTA and FQGTGA. CDR3 region: CASSQSREGREQFF. The DNA of the CDR3 is TGTGCCAGCAGCCAAAGTCGGGAGGGCCGGGAGCAGTTCTTC.

The rearrangement joins TRBV6-4 to TRBJ2-7; 9 bases map to TRBD1. This CDR3 is built from 12 residues. Germline V CDR1 and CDR2: MRHNA, SNTAGT. Trimming removed 9 bases from V and 2 bases from J; junction bases left unmatched: 2. DNA for the CDR3: TGTGCCAGTAGACAGGGGGCCTACGAGCAGTACTTC. This sequence encodes CASRQGAYEQYF.

The table lists this clone with a count of one. The chain couples TRBV4-3 to TRBJ2-6; 9 bases align to TRBD1. The ends lost 4 bases at V and 2 bases at J; junction bases unmatched: 15. Germline V CDR1 and CDR2: LGHNA, YSLEER. The CDR3 is made up of 20 amino acids. CDR3 sequence reads: CASSPSSGTGPGAGANVLTF. Here the CDR3 DNA reads TGCGCCAGCAGCCCCTCATCCGGGACAGGGCCCGGAGCTGGGGCCAACGTCCTGACTTTC.

J is TRBJ1-4 and V is TRBV6-1; tentative D call: TRBD1 (5 bases). Germline V gene sequence: CDR1 MNHNS, CDR2 SASEGT. The CDR3 loop spans 14 amino acids. The ends were cut back, 3 bases at V and 8 bases at J, with 13 bases in the middle. CDR3 bases: TGTGCCAGCAGTGATAGGGGTACCGCGGAAAAACTGTTTTTT. Residues: CASSDRGTAEKLFF.

The J gene is TRBJ2-5, the V gene TRBV30; 7 bases fit TRBD2. V lost 6 bases to trimming and J lost 5 bases; unmatched junction nucleotides: 6. The germline V gene has CDR1 GTSNPN and CDR2 SVGIG (reference sequence). The CDR3 contains 12 residues. This chain's CDR3 is CACERGSETQYF. DNA for the CDR3: TGTGCCTGTGAGCGGGGTTCGGAGACCCAGTACTTC.

J is TRBJ2-1 and V is TRBV9; D unresolved. V lost 0 bases, J lost 6 bases, and 10 bases lay in between. The CDR3 runs to 14 residues. Germline-derived CDR1 and CDR2 are SGDLS and YYNGEE. The CDR3 is CASSVGPFGNEQFF. The DNA for the CDR3 is TGTGCCAGCAGCGTAGGTCCTTTCGGCAATGAGCAGTTCTTC.

The rearrangement uses TRBV7-9 and TRBJ2-1, with 11 bases aligning to TRBD2. V shed 6 bases, J shed 4 bases, and the junction held 11 bases outside the gene matches. CDR1 and CDR2 (germline): SEHNR, FQNEAQ (reference sequence). This CDR3 has 17 residues. The CDR3 is CASSSGLAGVLYNEQFF. CDR3 in DNA: TGTGCCAGCAGTTCCGGACTAGCGGGCGTCCTGTACAATGAGCAGTTCTTC.

The CDR3 sequence is CASSSSGRDKAFF. Here the CDR3 DNA reads TGTGCCAGCAGCTCCTCCGGGAGAGATAAAGCTTTCTTT. The chain employs TRBV7-2 and TRBJ1-1; D not certain. The CDR3 consists of 13 residues. Germline values: CDR1 SGHTA, CDR2 FQGNSA. V was cut by 4 bases and J by 9 bases, with 15 bases left in between. Looking up the rest from reference TRBV7-2 and TRBJ1-1 gives the full variable domain: GAGVSQSPSNKVTEKGKDVELRCDPISGHTALYWYRQSLGQGLEFLIYFQGNSAPDKSGLPSDRFSAERTGGSVSTLTIQRTQQEDSAVYLCASSSSGRDKAFFGQGTRLTVV.

The rearrangement joins TRBV5-4 to TRBJ2-7; a weak D match, TRBD2 (6 bases). Germline values: CDR1 SGHNT, CDR2 YYREEE (reference sequence). CDR3 size: 13 residues. The V gene lost 2 bases and the J gene lost 3 bases, with 9 bases spanning the gap. CDR3 protein: CASSFGGFYEQYF. DNA of the CDR3: TGTGCCAGCAGCTTCGGAGGGTTCTACGAGCAGTACTTC.

The chain links TRBV2 to TRBJ2-2, with D possibly matching TRBD1 (5 bases). This CDR3 has 12 amino acids. Germline CDR1 is SNHLY and CDR2 is FYNNEI. V lost 6 bases and J 7 bases, leaving 9 bases between the germline ends. The CDR3 reads CASSQGLGELFF. In DNA form, the CDR3 reads TGTGCCAGCAGCCAGGGTCTCGGGGAGCTGTTTTTT.

The V and J genes are TRBV19 and TRBJ2-5, with TRBD2 matching 8 bases. Unmatched junction bases numbered 12, after V lost 1 base and J lost 5 bases. Germline CDR1 and CDR2: LNHDA and SQIVND (reference sequence). The CDR3 consists of 17 residues. The CDR3 region has the DNA TGTGCCAGTAGTATAGTGTGGATGGCGGGAGGTGGGGAGACCCAGTACTTC. This sequence encodes CASSIVWMAGGGETQYF.

The V gene is TRBV5-4, the J gene TRBJ2-7; 11 nucleotides agree with TRBD2. J gave up 5 bases and V 1 base, and 5 bases lay outside the gene matches. This CDR3 comprises 15 residues. CDR1 and CDR2 (germline): SGHNT, YYREEE (reference sequence). The CDR3 loop reads CASSLTPTSGNEQYF. CDR3 DNA: TGTGCCAGCAGCTTGACCCCGACTAGCGGGAACGAGCAGTACTTC. Combining the CDR3 with reference TRBV5-4 and TRBJ2-7 gives the whole variable domain ETGVTQSPTHLIKTRGQQVTLRCSSQSGHNTVSWYQQALGQGPQFIFQYYREEENGRGNFPPRFSGLQFPNYSSELNVNALELDDSALYLCASSLTPTSGNEQYFGPGTRLTVT.

The V and J genes are TRBV9 and TRBJ2-3, with D tentatively TRBD1 (6 bases). Looked up from germline, CDR1 is SGDLS and CDR2 is YYNGEE. Trimming took off 0 bases at V and 2 bases at J, with 7 bases between the two ends. The CDR3 spans 14 residues. CDR3 protein: CASSVDRDTDTQYF. The CDR3 DNA follows: TGTGCCAGCAGCGTAGACAGGGACACAGATACGCAGTATTTT. The full variable domain, with the rest looked up from reference TRBV9 and TRBJ2-3, is DSGVTQTPKHLITATGQRVTLRCSPRSGDLSVYWYQQSLDQGLQFLIQYYNGEERAKGNILERFSAQQFPDLHSELNLSSLELGDSALYFCASSVDRDTDTQYFGPGTRLTVL.

This clone was recorded only once. J is TRBJ2-7 and V is TRBV6-5, with 9 bases identical to TRBD2. Losses at the gene ends were 0 bases for V and 1 base for J; bases not matched to a gene: 4. CDR1 and CDR2 (germline): MNHEY, SVGAGI. The CDR3 is made up of 16 amino acids. The CDR3 here is CASSYSGSGSSYEQYF. The CDR3 DNA reads as TGTGCCAGCAGTTACTCCGGTAGCGGGAGTTCCTACGAGCAGTACTTC.

This clone occurred a few times. This chain joins TRBV9 and TRBJ1-2; possibly TRBD1 for D (5 bases). This CDR3 is built from 13 residues. Germline-derived CDR1 and CDR2 are SGDLS and YYNGEE. V shed 4 bases and J shed 3 bases, with 10 bases lying between them. The CDR3 region has the DNA TGTGCCAGCAGCATGGGGGGAGACTATGGCTACACCTTC. Translated, it gives CASSMGGDYGYTF.

This clone showed up just a few times. This chain joins TRBV6-1 and TRBJ2-1, with TRBD2 matching over 11 bases. The germline CDR1 and CDR2 sequences are MNHNS and SASEGT. J lost 9 bases, V lost 5 bases, and 9 bases had no gene match. The CDR3 is made up of 15 amino acids. This chain's CDR3 is CASSLTSGEGGEQFF. For the CDR3, the DNA is TGTGCCAGCAGTTTGACTAGCGGGGAGGGAGGTGAGCAGTTCTTC.

The genes are TRBV15 and TRBJ2-5; TRBD2 aligns across 11 bases. Unmatched junction bases numbered 1, after V lost 0 bases and J lost 4 bases. CDR3 length: 15 amino acids. Germline-derived CDR1 and CDR2 are LNHNV and YYDKDF (reference sequence). CDR3 nucleotides: TGTGCCACCAGCAGAGATAGCGGGGGGGCAGAGACCCAGTACTTC. Protein: CATSRDSGGAETQYF. The full variable domain, its missing parts supplied by reference TRBV15 and TRBJ2-5, is DAMVIQNPRYQVTQFGKPVTLSCSQTLNHNVMYWYQQKSSQAPKLLFHYYDKDFNNEADTPDNFQSRRPNTSFCFLDIRSPGLGDTAMYLCATSRDSGGAETQYFGPGTRLLVL.

The chain recombines TRBV7-8 with TRBJ2-4; no definite D call. Between the trimmed V and J ends, which lost 5 bases and 4 bases, there was a span of 15 bases. The CDR3 extends over 15 amino acids. The V gene's germline CDR1 is SGHVS and CDR2 FQNEAQ. The CDR3 DNA is TGTGCCAGCAGCCTCGAATTCCTAGAAAAAAACATTCAGTACTTC. Its translation is CASSLEFLEKNIQYF.

The gene calls are TRBV7-6 and TRBJ1-4; TRBD1 aligns across 7 bases. This CDR3 is built from 14 residues. Trimming took 5 bases from V and 8 from J; bases not matched to a gene: 8. Germline values: CDR1 SGHVS, CDR2 FNYEAQ. CDR3 coding DNA: TGTGCCAGCAGCGTAGGGGGCGCGAGGGAAAAACTGTTTTTT. Residues: CASSVGGAREKLFF. The full variable domain, in which reference TRBV7-6 and TRBJ1-4 provide the parts outside the CDR3, is GAGVSQSPRYKVTKRGQDVALRCDPISGHVSLYWYRQALGQGPEFLTYFNYEAQQDKSGLPNDRFSAERPEGSISTLTIQRTEQRDSAMYRCASSVGGAREKLFFGSGTQLSVL.